The sequence of this T cell receptor (beta chain) was determined in a study of T cell repertoires in cytomegalovirus infection. Study at large: In the study, CMV epitopes included recently identified HLA-C-restricted and well-studied HLA-B-restricted ones. In public TCR beta signatures, there were indications of both CMV infection and matching HLA type.

Concerning this clonotype: Its specificity is unknown.

Study observations and caveats: In two of eight donors, the top clonotype was HLA-C-restricted CMV-specific. Adding up the frequency of public TCR beta families identified people who carried CMV plus the relevant HLA.

TCRdb redid the calling of the reads with MiXCR, one entry per CDR3 protein. The data contain 830,000 or so distinct CDR3 sequences, over 25% of them singletons. V was clipped by 3 bases and J by 2 bases, with 12 bases between them. Germline V gene lookup returns CDR1 SEHNR and CDR2 FQNEAQ (reference sequence). CDR3 length: 15 residues. Sequencing used cultured CD8+ T cells from PBMCs, obtained from culture after CMV antigen stimulation. The TCR was taken from a human donor in good health (CMV status not recorded). Some clones in this sample may be carry-over from other donors' samples. V and J are TRBV7-9 and TRBJ2-3, with no clear D. In DNA, the CDR3 is TGTGCCAGCAGCTTTATGGGCACCCACACAGATACGCAGTATTTT. Its protein is CASSFMGTHTDTQYF.